Detailed here is one TCR beta chain. Its antigen is still unknown. Germline V gives CDR1 LNHDA, CDR2 SQIVND (reference sequence). The V gene lost 7 bases and the J gene lost 6 bases, with 10 bases spanning the gap. The CDR3 has 12 amino acids. The PCR employed 60 Vbeta primers together with 13 Jbeta primers. Method: immunoSEQ multiplex PCR; TCRdb's copy keeps in-frame clones and lacks some. The data show roughly 160,000 clones, approximately 79% seen once. This specimen comes from a study of cytomegalovirus exposure and HLA in healthy donors. Study-level points and caveats: Common viral pathogens seemed to be connected with several of the most significant clusters, according to a later analysis. Evidence from a later analysis indicated that most CMV-associated TCR beta chains looked HLA-restricted.

The chain couples TRBV19 to TRBJ1-5; D is ambiguous. The material sequenced was PBMCs. This receptor was identified in a man aged 40-49 years in good health and CMV-seronegative. In DNA, the CDR3 is TGTGCCAGTAATCTGGGCGCTCAGCCCCAGCATTTT. This gives the protein CASNLGAQPQHF.